These T cell receptor beta chains were read from a single sample in a study of blood T cell repertoires in COVID-19. This table comes from immunoSEQ multiplex PCR, and its TCRdb copy is limited to in-frame clones, with some not included. The sample records tens of thousands of clones, 75% to 90% being singletons. The sequencing input was peripheral blood. Receptor source: a human donor in a cohort sampled during active COVID-19. Each CDR3 is given with its conserved first and last residue. Fields, in order: V gene, clone size, J gene, D gene, CDR3 DNA, CDR3 protein. D genes are given only for firm matches. Rows give clone size only sometimes, using once, few, many, or a class for an expanded clone.

>TRBV2|NA|TRBJ2-7|NA
TGTGCCAGCAGTGGGAGGACTGTCTACGAGCAGTACTTC
CASSGRTVYEQYF
>TRBV19|NA|TRBJ1-4|NA
TGTGCCAGTAGTCCCCTTTTCTCTGGAGGAGGAGAAAAACTGTTTTTT
CASSPLFSGGGEKLFF
>TRBV19|once|TRBJ2-6|NA
TGTGCCACCCCACTGGGGGGGGGCGGACACTCTGGGGCCAACGTCCTGACTTTC
CATPLGGGGHSGANVLTF
>TRBV18|NA|TRBJ2-6|NA
TGTGCCAGCTCACCCCGGGGGTCTGGGGCCAACGTCCTGACTTTC
CASSPRGSGANVLTF
>TRBV2|NA|TRBJ2-3|NA
TGTGCCAGCAGCCTGGCAGGGACAGATACGCAGTATTTT
CASSLAGTDTQYF
>TRBV6-5|NA|TRBJ1-1|NA
TGTGCCAGCAGTTACTCAACCCTAATGAACACTGAAGCTTTCTTT
CASSYSTLMNTEAFF
>TRBV3-1/TRBV3-2|NA|TRBJ2-3|TRBD2
TGTGCCAGCAGCCAAAGGACAGGCGCGCTAGCGGGAGGAGATACGCAGTATTTT
CASSQRTGALAGGDTQYF
>TRBV2|NA|TRBJ1-1|NA
TGTGCCAGCAGTAACCGGGGGGGAGCGGTAAAGTCCACTGAAGCTTTCTTT
CASSNRGGAVKSTEAFF
>TRBV28|NA|TRBJ2-1|NA
TGTGCCAGCAGTTTAAGAGGGTGGGATGAGCAGTTCTTC
CASSLRGWDEQFF
>TRBV7-2|NA|TRBJ2-3|TRBD1
TGTGCCAGCAGCTTGTCAGGGGGCGGAGTAGATACGCAGTATTTT
CASSLSGGGVDTQYF
>TRBV20-1|NA|TRBJ1-1|TRBD1
TGCAGTGCTAGTTCCGCAGGGGGCGGGAACACTGAAGCTTTCTTT
CSASSAGGGNTEAFF
>TRBV5-1|few|TRBJ2-1|NA
TGCGCCAGCAGCTTCGGGGGTCTTCGACTCAATGAGCAGTTCTTC
CASSFGGLRLNEQFF
>TRBV14|NA|TRBJ2-4|NA
TGTGCCAGCAGCCTCGGAGCTATTCAGTACTTC
CASSLGAIQYF
>TRBV14|NA|TRBJ2-3|TRBD2
TGTGCCAGCAGCTTCCTAGCGGGAAAAGGAGATACGCAGTATTTT
CASSFLAGKGDTQYF
>TRBV24-1|NA|TRBJ1-1|NA
TGTGCCACCAGTGATTCAAGACATCTAAACACTGAAGCTTTCTTT
CATSDSRHLNTEAFF
>TRBV18|NA|TRBJ2-7|TRBD2
TGTGCCAGCTCACCGGGCAGGGACTACTCCTACGAGCAGTACTTC
CASSPGRDYSYEQYF
>TRBV5-6|NA|TRBJ2-7|TRBD2
TGTGCCAGCAGCTCAGCGGGACTAGCAGTACCCTACGAGCAGTACTTC
CASSSAGLAVPYEQYF
>TRBV5-1|NA|TRBJ2-7|TRBD2
TGCGCCAGCAGCCCCTTGGGGACTAGCGACTACGAGCAGTACTTC
CASSPLGTSDYEQYF
>TRBV5-1|NA|TRBJ2-1|TRBD2
TGCGCCACCTCGGGAGGGGGGTCCTACAATGAGCAGTTCTTC
CATSGGGSYNEQFF
>TRBV19|NA|TRBJ2-1|NA
TGTGCCAGTAGTCTATATCGGGGTGAGAGCAATGAGCAGTTCTTC
CASSLYRGESNEQFF
>TRBV30|NA|TRBJ1-4|NA
TGTGCCTGGAGCGGACAGATTAATGAAAAACTGTTTTTT
CAWSGQINEKLFF
>TRBV24-1|few|TRBJ1-2|NA
TGTGCCACCAGTGATTACGAGCTTTTTTATGGCTACACCTTC
CATSDYELFYGYTF
>TRBV6-5|NA|TRBJ1-2|NA
TGTGCCAGCAGTACCCCAGACTATGGCTACACCTTC
CASSTPDYGYTF
>TRBV2|NA|TRBJ1-6|NA
TGTGCCAGCATAGGGGGACCCTTTTCTAATTCACCCCTCCACTTT
CASIGGPFSNSPLHF
>TRBV7-9|few|TRBJ2-7|TRBD2
TGTGCCAGCAGCTTAGAGGGTCTAGCGGGGGCCGCCGAGCAGTACTTC
CASSLEGLAGAAEQYF
>TRBV30|NA|TRBJ1-5|NA
TGTGCCTGGAAAGCCCGGGGCAATCAGCCCCAGCATTTT
CAWKARGNQPQHF
>TRBV5-5|NA|TRBJ1-3|TRBD1
TGTGCCAGCAGCCTTAGGGGGCTCCCTGGAAACACCATATATTTT
CASSLRGLPGNTIYF
>TRBV4-2|NA|TRBJ1-3|NA
TGTGCCAGCAGCCAAGATTGGACACTCGGAAACACCATATATTTT
CASSQDWTLGNTIYF
>TRBV5-1|NA|TRBJ2-7|NA
TGCGCCAGCAGCCCAAGTTATCGGGGGTCCGAGCAGTACTTC
CASSPSYRGSEQYF
>TRBV12-5|NA|TRBJ2-3|NA
TGTGCTAGTGGTTTTGGAGATAGCACAGATACGCAGTATTTT
CASGFGDSTDTQYF
>TRBV19|NA|TRBJ1-6|TRBD1
TGTGCCAGTAGCAAAATCGGGACAGTCAACAATTCACCCCTCCACTTT
CASSKIGTVNNSPLHF
>TRBV27|NA|TRBJ2-3|TRBD2
TGTGCCAGCAGTTTAGCGGGAGGGCGGGGAGATACGCAGTATTTT
CASSLAGGRGDTQYF
>TRBV27|NA|TRBJ2-6|TRBD1
TGTGCCAGCAGTTTAGCCCCGGGACAGCTCTCCTCTGGGGCCAACGTCCTGACTTTC
CASSLAPGQLSSGANVLTF
>TRBV30|NA|TRBJ2-2|NA
TGTGCCTGGAGCGTAACTTCCACCGGGGAGCTGTTTTTT
CAWSVTSTGELFF
>TRBV18|NA|TRBJ1-1|TRBD1
TGTGCCAGCTCAAGGGACAGGGGGCGGACTGAAGCTTTCTTT
CASSRDRGRTEAFF
>TRBV7-9|NA|TRBJ2-7|TRBD1
TGTGCCAGCAGTACGGGACAGGGGGCTGTGCAGTACTTC
CASSTGQGAVQYF
>TRBV5-1|NA|TRBJ2-5|NA
TGCGCCAGCAGCTACCCTCAGGAGGCAGAGACCCAGTACTTC
CASSYPQEAETQYF
>TRBV2|NA|TRBJ2-1|TRBD2
TGTGCCAGCAGCCAGACTAGCGGGGGCTACAATGAGCAGTTCTTC
CASSQTSGGYNEQFF
>TRBV6-1|NA|TRBJ1-5|TRBD1
TGTGCCAGCAGTGAACAGGGGGGCAATCAGCCCCAGCATTTT
CASSEQGGNQPQHF
>TRBV7-9|NA|TRBJ2-3|NA
TGTGCCAGCAGCTTAGTCGGCTTAGGGAGAACTACGCAGTATTTT
CASSLVGLGRTTQYF
>TRBV7-9|NA|TRBJ2-3|TRBD2
TGTGCCAGCAGCGAAACCCCTTCTAGCGGGAGAACCACAGATACGCAGTATTTT
CASSETPSSGRTTDTQYF
>TRBV28|NA|TRBJ2-7|NA
TGTGCCAGCACGGACATCCCTTCCTACGAGCAGTACTTC
CASTDIPSYEQYF
>TRBV2|NA|TRBJ1-5|NA
TGTGCCAGCAGTGAGCAGGGGAACACTCAGCCCCAGCATTTT
CASSEQGNTQPQHF
>TRBV19|NA|TRBJ1-5|NA
TGTGCCACCGGACAGAGGCTAGACAACCAGCCCCAGCATTTT
CATGQRLDNQPQHF
>TRBV5-1|NA|TRBJ2-7|NA
TGCGCCAGCAGCTTCGGGGACTCAGCCTACGAGCAGTACTTC
CASSFGDSAYEQYF
>TRBV5-1|NA|TRBJ2-3|NA
TGCGCCAGCAGCTTGTCCTCAGGGGCGGATACGCAGTATTTT
CASSLSSGADTQYF
>TRBV3-1/TRBV3-2|NA|TRBJ1-1|NA
TGTGCCAGCAGCAATGGGGAGAGGACTGAAGCTTTCTTT
CASSNGERTEAFF
>TRBV18|NA|TRBJ2-7|NA
TGTGCCAGCTCACCGGCTAGCGATTACGAGCAGTACTTC
CASSPASDYEQYF
>TRBV5-1|NA|TRBJ2-3|NA
TGCGCCAGCAGCTTGGAGGGAGGGGGAAGAGATACGCAGTATTTT
CASSLEGGGRDTQYF
>TRBV7-9|few|TRBJ2-7|TRBD2
TGTGCCAGCAGCTTAGCCGGTAGCGGGGGTGAGCAGTACTTC
CASSLAGSGGEQYF